This T cell receptor beta chain comes out of a study of blood T cell repertoires in COVID-19. Whole-study context: Acute and convalescent COVID-19 samples came from the United States, Italy and Spain. T cells, B-cell-depleted T cells, or PBMCs supplied cDNA or gDNA.

Authors' analysis steps: The authors estimated nucleated cell counts from reference gene primer amplification. The method was immunoSEQ multiplex PCR; TCRdb's version includes in-frame clones alone and lacks a portion of them. The V and J calls and clone size come from that table; D and trimming were worked out from the DNA. This table has around 75,000 clones, more than 70% appearing once. The CDR3 totals 18 residues. V lost 4 bases to trimming and J lost 3 bases; unmatched junction nucleotides: 9. CDR1 SGHRS and CDR2 YFSETQ come from the germline V gene. The J gene is TRBJ2-2, the V gene TRBV5-1; 13 nucleotides line up with TRBD2. This receptor was taken from a human donor in a cohort sampled during active COVID-19. The sequenced sample consisted of peripheral blood. The CDR3 DNA follows: TGCGCCAGCAGCGGCGGACTAGCGGGAGTGGGGGACACCGGGGAGCTGTTTTTT. This gives the protein CASSGGLAGVGDTGELFF.